This section outlines one T cell receptor (beta chain) sequence together with its context. No antigen is known for it. Base qualities are not at hand, and no much larger clone is one base apart. The sample is drawn from a study of blood T cell repertoires in COVID-19 (dated by TCRdb to 2020 to 2021). Study-level background: The collaborator samples originated in the United States, Italy and Spain and spanned the acute and convalescent phases of COVID-19. The material from the prospective study consisted of cDNA or gDNA derived from T cells, B-cell-depleted T cells, or PBMCs. The dataset comprised deeply sampled blood TCRbeta repertoires from subjects exposed to, actively infected with, or recovered from COVID-19. The repertoires were released in a freely available public database meant as a resource for research on the immune response to SARS-CoV-2. Samples were obtained from the ongoing ImmuneRACE study (first 160 participants) and from roughly 1,300 subjects provided by 6 global collaborators. A de-identified subject ID, COVID-19 status, age in years and sex were almost always included in the sample metadata. Where available, HLA class I and class II types were taken from metadata supplied by the sample provider and were not determined by assay-based typing. What the study reported, not specific to this receptor: The quantity of clinical and demographic metadata differed by source and by participant and was supplied without curation.

TCRbeta CDR3 regions were amplified from genomic DNA using the immunoSEQ Assay, a bias-controlled multiplex PCR. The source study handled its data this way. The number of nucleated cells in each sample was estimated by amplification of reference gene primers within the assay. Sequence reads were collapsed and filtered to measure the absolute abundance of every unique TCRbeta CDR3 rearrangement. For each sample, productive Simpson clonality was calculated as the square root of Simpson's diversity index over productive rearrangements. The clones in this table, taken by TCRdb from immuneACCESS, are in-frame only. Not every clone is retained; where verified, under half of the shortfall comes from an unresolved V gene, and the cause of the rest is unknown. That table supplies the V and J calls and clone size; D and trimming were determined from the DNA. The sample records 250,000 or so clones, around 93% of which are singletons. Roughly 2.8% of the sample is taken by the ten largest.

Looking up the germline V gene (reference sequence) yields CDR1 LNHDA and CDR2 SQIVND. The CDR3 measures 17 amino acids from cysteine to phenylalanine. The DNA shown is the 51-base CDR3, in frame from base 1. Trimming leaves V shorter by 1 base and J shorter by 4 bases, with the junction holding 8 bases beyond the gene matches. Enrolling through a virtual design, the prospective study's participants ranged in age from roughly 18 to 95 years and lived across about two dozen United States geographic areas. Cohort assignment in the prospective study relied on participant-reported clinical history from a screening survey and a study questionnaire. A participant counted as exposed if, within 2 weeks of entering the study, that participant had been in contact with someone who had a PCR-confirmed or clinician-diagnosed COVID-19 case. In the prospective study, mobile phlebotomists collected whole blood, serum and a nasopharyngeal or oropharyngeal swab from each participant. Additional blood draws and questionnaires over an approximately 2-month period could optionally be provided by prospective study participants. Blood samples from the prospective study were shipped frozen or at room temperature prior to DNA extraction.

This chain joins TRBV19 to TRBJ2-3; 10 bases in between match TRBD2. The sequence was obtained from a man aged 35 to 55 who had been exposed to COVID-19. Sequenced: PBMCs or T cells enriched from blood (not recorded which). The CDR3 amino acid sequence is: CASSIGATSGNSDTQYF. The DNA sequence is TGTGCCAGTAGTATAGGCGCTACTAGCGGGAATTCAGATACGCAGTATTTT.